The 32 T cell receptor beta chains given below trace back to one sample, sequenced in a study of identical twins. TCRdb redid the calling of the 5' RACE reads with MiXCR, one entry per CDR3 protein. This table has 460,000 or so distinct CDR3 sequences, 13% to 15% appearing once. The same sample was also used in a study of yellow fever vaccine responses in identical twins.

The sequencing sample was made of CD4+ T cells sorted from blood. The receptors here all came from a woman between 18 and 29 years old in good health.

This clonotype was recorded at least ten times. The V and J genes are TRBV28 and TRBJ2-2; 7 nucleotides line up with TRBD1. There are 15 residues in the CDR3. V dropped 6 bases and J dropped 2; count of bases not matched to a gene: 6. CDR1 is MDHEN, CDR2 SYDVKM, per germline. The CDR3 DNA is TGTGCCAGCAGCTTAGGGGGCCTCAACACCGGGGAGCTGTTTTTT. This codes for CASSLGGLNTGELFF.

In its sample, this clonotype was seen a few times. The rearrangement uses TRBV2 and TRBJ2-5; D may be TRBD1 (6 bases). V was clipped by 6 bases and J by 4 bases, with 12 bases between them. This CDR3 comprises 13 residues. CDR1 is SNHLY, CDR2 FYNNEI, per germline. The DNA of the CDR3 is TGTGCCAGCAGAAGAACAGGGCCAGAGACCCAGTACTTC. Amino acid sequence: CASRRTGPETQYF.

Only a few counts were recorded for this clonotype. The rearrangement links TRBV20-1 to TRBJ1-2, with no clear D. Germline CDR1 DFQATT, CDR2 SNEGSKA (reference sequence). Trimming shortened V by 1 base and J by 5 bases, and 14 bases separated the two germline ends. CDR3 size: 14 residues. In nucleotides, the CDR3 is TGCAGTGCTAGAGGGACGGACGTGGCTTATGGCTACACCTTC. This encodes CSARGTDVAYGYTF.

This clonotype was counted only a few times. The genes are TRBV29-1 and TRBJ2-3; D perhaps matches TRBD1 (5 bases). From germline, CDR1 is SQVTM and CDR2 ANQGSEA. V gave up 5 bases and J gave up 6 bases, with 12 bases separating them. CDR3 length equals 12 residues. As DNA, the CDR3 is TGCAGCGTTTTTCCAGGGTTGGATACGCAGTATTTT. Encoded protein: CSVFPGLDTQYF.

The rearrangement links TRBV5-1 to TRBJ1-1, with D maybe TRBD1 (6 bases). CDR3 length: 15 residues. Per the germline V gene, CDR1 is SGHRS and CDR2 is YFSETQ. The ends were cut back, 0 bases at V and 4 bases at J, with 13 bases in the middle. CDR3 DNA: TGCGCCAGCAGCTTGGATACAGGGTCAAGCACTGAAGCTTTCTTT. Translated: CASSLDTGSSTEAFF.

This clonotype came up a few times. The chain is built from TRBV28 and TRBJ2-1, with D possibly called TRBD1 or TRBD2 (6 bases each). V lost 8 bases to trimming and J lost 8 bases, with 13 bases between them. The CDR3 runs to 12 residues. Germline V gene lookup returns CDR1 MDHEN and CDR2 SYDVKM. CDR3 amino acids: CASGLGGYEQFF. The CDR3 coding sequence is TGTGCCAGCGGGTTGGGGGGCTATGAGCAGTTCTTC. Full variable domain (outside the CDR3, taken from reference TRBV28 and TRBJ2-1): DVKVTQSSRYLVKRTGEKVFLECVQDMDHENMFWYRQDPGLGLRLIYFSYDVKMKEKGDIPEGYSVSREKKERFSLILESASTNQTSMYLCASGLGGYEQFFGPGTRLTVL.

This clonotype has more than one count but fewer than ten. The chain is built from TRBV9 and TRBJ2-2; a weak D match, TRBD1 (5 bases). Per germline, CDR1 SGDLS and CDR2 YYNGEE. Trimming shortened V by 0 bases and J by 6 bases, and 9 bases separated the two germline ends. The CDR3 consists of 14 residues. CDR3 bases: TGTGCCAGCAGCGTAGATGGGGCCCCCGGGGAGCTGTTTTTT. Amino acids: CASSVDGAPGELFF.

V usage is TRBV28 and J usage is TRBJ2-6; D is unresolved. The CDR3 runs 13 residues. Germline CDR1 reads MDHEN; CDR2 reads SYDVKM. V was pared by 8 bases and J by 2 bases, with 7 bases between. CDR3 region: CASGLTGANVLTF. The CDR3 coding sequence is TGTGCCAGCGGCCTAACTGGGGCCAACGTCCTGACTTTC.

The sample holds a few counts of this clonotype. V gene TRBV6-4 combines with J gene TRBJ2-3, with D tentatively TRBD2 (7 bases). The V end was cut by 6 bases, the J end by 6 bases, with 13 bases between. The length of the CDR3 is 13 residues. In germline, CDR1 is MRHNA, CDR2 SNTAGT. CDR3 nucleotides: TGTGCCAGCAGGAGGGGGGGTGAGGATACGCAGTATTTT. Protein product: CASRRGGEDTQYF.

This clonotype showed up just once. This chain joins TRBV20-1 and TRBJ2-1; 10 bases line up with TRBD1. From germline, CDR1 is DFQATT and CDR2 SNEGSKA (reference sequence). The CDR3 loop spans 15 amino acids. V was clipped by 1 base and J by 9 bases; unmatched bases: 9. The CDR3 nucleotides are TGCAGTGCTAGAGCCTACGACAGGGGGCTTAGTGAGCAGTTCTTC. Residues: CSARAYDRGLSEQFF.

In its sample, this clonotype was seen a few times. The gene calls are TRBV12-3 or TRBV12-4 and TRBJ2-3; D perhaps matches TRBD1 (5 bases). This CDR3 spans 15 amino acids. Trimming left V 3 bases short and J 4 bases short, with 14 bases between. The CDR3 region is CASSFQGVQADTQYF. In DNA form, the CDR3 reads TGTGCCAGCAGTTTTCAGGGTGTCCAGGCAGATACGCAGTATTTT.

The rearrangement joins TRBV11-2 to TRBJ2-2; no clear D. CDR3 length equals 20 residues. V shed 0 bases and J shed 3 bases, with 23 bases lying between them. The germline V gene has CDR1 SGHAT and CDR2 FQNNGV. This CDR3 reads CASSLDRLRRTTEHTGELFF. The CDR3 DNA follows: TGTGCCAGCAGCTTAGATCGGTTGAGACGCACAACGGAACACACCGGGGAGCTGTTTTTT.

For the CDR3, the DNA is TGTGCCAGCAACATGAACACTGAAGCTTTCTTT. Its translation: CASNMNTEAFF. The gene calls are TRBV28 and TRBJ1-1; D gene uncertain. CDR1 and CDR2 from the germline V gene are MDHEN and SYDVKM. V shed 7 bases and J shed 0 bases, with 3 bases lying between them. The CDR3 loop spans 11 amino acids.

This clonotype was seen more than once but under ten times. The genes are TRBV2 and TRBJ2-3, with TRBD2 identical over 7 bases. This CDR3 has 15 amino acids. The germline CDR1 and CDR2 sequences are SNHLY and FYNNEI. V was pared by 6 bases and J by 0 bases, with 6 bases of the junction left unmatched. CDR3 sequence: CASRAGTTSTDTQYF. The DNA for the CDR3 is TGTGCCAGCAGAGCCGGGACTACTAGCACAGATACGCAGTATTTT.

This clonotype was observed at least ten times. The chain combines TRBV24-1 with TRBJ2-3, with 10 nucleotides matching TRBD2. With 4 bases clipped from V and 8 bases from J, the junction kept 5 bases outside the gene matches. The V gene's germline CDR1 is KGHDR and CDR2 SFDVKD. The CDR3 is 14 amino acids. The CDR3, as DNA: TGTGCCACCAGTGACCCGGGACTAGCGTTTACGCAGTATTTT. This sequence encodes CATSDPGLAFTQYF.

The CDR3 DNA sequence: TGTGCCATCACTGGCCAAGGGACGAACGGGGAGCTGTTTTTT. Translated, it gives CAITGQGTNGELFF. The gene calls are TRBV10-3 and TRBJ2-2; D assignment may be TRBD1 or TRBD2 (5 bases each). The V gene's germline CDR1 is ENHRY and CDR2 SYGVKD. Trimming pared 7 bases from V and 7 bases from J, leaving 16 bases between. The CDR3 sequence is 14 residues long.

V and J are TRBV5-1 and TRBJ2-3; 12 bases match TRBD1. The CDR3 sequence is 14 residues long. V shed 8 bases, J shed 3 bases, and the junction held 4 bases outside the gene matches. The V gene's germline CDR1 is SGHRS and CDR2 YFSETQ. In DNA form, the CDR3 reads TGCGCCAGTTGGGACAGGGGGCGGACAGATACGCAGTATTTT. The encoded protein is CASWDRGRTDTQYF. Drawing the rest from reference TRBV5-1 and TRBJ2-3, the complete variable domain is KAGVTQTPRYLIKTRGQQVTLSCSPISGHRSVSWYQQTPGQGLQFLFEYFSETQRNKGNFPGRFSGRQFSNSRSEMNVSTLELGDSALYLCASWDRGRTDTQYFGPGTRLTVL.

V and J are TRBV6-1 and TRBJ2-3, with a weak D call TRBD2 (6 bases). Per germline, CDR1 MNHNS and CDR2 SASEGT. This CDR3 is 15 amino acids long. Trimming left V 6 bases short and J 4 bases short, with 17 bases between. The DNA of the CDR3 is TGTGCCAGCAGACCGACTAGTATGCATTCAGATACGCAGTATTTT. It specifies CASRPTSMHSDTQYF.

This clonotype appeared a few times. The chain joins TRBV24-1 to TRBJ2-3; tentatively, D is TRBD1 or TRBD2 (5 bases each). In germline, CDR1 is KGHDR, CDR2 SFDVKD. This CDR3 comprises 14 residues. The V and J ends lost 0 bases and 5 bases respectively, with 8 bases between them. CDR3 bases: TGTGCCACCAGTGATTTGCTTGGGGGAGATACGCAGTATTTT. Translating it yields CATSDLLGGDTQYF.

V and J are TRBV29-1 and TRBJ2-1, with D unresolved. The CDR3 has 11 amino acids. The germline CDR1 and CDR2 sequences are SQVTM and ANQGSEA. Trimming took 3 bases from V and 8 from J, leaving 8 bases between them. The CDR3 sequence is CSVDWVYEQFF. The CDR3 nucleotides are TGCAGCGTTGACTGGGTGTATGAGCAGTTCTTC.

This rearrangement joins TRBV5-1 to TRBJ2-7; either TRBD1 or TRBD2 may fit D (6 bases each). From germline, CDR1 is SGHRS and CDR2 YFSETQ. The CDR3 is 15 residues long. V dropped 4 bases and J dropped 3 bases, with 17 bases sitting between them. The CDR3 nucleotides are TGCGCCAGCAGCCCTGGACTCGGGGGCATCTACGAGCAGTACTTC. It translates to CASSPGLGGIYEQYF.

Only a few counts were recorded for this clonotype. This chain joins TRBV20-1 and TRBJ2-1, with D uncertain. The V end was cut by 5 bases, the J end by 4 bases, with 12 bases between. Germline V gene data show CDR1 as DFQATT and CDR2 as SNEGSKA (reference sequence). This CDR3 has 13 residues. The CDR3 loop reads CSAFDPVYNEQFF. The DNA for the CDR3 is TGCAGTGCTTTCGATCCGGTTTACAATGAGCAGTTCTTC.

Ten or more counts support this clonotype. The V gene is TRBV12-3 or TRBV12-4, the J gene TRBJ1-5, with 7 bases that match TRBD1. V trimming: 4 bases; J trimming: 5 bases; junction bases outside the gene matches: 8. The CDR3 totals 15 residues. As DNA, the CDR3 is TGTGCCAGCAGTTCACGGGACAGCCCCCATCAGCCCCAGCATTTT. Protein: CASSSRDSPHQPQHF.

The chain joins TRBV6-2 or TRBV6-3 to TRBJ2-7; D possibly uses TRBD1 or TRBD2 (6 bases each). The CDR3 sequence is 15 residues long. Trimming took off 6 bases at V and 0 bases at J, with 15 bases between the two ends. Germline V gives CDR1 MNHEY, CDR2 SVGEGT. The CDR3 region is CASSRSGAYSYEQYF. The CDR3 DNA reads TGTGCCAGCAGCCGCTCGGGGGCGTACTCCTACGAGCAGTACTTC.

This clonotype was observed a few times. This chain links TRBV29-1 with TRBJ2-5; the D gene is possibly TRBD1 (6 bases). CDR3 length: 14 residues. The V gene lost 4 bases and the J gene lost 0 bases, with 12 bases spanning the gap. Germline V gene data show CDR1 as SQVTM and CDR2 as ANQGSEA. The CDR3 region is CSVAPGAHQETQYF. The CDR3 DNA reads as TGCAGCGTTGCACCAGGGGCCCACCAAGAGACCCAGTACTTC. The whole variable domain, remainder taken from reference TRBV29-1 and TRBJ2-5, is SAVISQKPSRDICQRGTSLTIQCQVDSQVTMMFWYRQQPGQSLTLIATANQGSEATYESGFVIDKFPISRPNLTFSTLTVSNMSPEDSSIYLCSVAPGAHQETQYFGPGTRLLVL.

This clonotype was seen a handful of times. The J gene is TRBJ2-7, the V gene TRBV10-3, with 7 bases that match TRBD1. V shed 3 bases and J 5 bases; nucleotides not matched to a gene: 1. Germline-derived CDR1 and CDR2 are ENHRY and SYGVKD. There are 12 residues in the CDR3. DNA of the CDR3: TGTGCCATCAGTGAAGGGGGCGACGAGCAGTACTTC. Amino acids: CAISEGGDEQYF.

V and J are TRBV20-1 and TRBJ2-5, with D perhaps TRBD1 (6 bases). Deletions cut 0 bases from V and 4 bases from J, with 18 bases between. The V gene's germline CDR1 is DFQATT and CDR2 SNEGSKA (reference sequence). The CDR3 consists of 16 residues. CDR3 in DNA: TGCAGTGCTAGAGATCTCCGGCAGGGGACATCAGAGACCCAGTACTTC. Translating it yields CSARDLRQGTSETQYF.

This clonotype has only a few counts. The CDR3 protein is CATISGSVEIYEQYF. The CDR3 nucleotides are TGTGCCACCATAAGTGGTTCGGTAGAGATCTACGAGCAGTACTTC. The chain employs TRBV6-1 and TRBJ2-7; D not certain. CDR3 size: 15 residues. V shed 10 bases and J shed 3 bases, with 22 bases lying between them. Germline V gene sequence: CDR1 MNHNS, CDR2 SASEGT.

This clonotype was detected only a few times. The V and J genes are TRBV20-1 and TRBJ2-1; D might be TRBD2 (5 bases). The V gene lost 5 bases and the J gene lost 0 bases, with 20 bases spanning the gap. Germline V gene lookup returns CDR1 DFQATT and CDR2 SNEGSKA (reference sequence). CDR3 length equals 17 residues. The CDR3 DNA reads TGCAGTGCTCCCCGGGGATCTCGGTCTTTCTCCTACAATGAGCAGTTCTTC. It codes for CSAPRGSRSFSYNEQFF.

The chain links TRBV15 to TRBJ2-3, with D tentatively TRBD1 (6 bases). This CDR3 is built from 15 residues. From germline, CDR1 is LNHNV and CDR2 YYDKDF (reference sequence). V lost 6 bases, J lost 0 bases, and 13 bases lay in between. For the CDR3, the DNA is TGTGCCACCAGGGGTTTGGGGGCTAGCACAGATACGCAGTATTTT. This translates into CATRGLGASTDTQYF. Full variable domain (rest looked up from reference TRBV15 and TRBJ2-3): DAMVIQNPRYQVTQFGKPVTLSCSQTLNHNVMYWYQQKSSQAPKLLFHYYDKDFNNEADTPDNFQSRRPNTSFCFLDIRSPGLGDTAMYLCATRGLGASTDTQYFGPGTRLTVL.

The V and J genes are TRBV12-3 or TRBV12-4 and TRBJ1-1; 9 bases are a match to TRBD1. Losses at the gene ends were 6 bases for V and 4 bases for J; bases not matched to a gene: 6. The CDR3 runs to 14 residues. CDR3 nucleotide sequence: TGTGCCAGCAGCTGCGGGACAGGGTGCACTGAAGCTTTCTTT. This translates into CASSCGTGCTEAFF.

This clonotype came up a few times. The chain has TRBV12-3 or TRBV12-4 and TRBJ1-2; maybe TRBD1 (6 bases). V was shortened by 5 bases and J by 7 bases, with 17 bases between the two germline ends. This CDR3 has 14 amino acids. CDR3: CASSPSGGGRGYTF. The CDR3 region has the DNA TGTGCCAGCAGTCCCTCCGGAGGGGGACGTGGCTACACCTTC.